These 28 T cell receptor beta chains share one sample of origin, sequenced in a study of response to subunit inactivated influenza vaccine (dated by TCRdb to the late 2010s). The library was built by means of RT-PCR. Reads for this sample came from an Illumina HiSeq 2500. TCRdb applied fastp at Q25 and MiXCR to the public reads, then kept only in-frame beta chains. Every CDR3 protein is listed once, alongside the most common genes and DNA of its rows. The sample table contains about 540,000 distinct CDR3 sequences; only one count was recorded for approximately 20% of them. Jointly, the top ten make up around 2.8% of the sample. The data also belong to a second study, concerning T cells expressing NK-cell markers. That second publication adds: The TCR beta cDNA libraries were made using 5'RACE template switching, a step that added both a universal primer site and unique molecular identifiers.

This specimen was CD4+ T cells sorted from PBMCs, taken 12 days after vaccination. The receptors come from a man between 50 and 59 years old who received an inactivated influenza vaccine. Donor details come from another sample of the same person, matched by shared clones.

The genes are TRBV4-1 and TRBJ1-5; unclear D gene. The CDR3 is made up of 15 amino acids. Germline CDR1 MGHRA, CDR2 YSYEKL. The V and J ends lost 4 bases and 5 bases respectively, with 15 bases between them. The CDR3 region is CASSPSEDRYQPQHF. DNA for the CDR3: TGCGCCAGCAGCCCCAGCGAGGACCGATATCAGCCCCAGCATTTT.

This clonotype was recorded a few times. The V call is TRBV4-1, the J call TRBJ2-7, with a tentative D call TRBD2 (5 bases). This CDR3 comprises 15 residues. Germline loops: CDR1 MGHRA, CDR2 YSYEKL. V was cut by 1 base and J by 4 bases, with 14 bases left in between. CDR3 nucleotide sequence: TGCGCCAGCAGCCAAGCGACTACCTCCAAGTACGAGCAGTACTTC. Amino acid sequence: CASSQATTSKYEQYF.

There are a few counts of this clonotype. CDR3 protein: CASRIGRGDQPQHF. The CDR3 bases are TGTGCCAGCAGGATTGGCCGGGGAGATCAGCCCCAGCATTTT. The chain links TRBV5-6 to TRBJ1-5; D uncertain. The V end was cut by 5 bases, the J end by 5 bases, with 14 bases between. Germline assignment: CDR1 SGHDT and CDR2 YYEEEE. This CDR3 has 14 residues.

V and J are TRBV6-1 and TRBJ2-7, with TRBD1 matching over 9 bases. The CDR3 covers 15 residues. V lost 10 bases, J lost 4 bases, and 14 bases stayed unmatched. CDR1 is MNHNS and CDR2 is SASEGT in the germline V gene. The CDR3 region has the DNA TGTGCCATCTCGACCCGGGACAGGGCGGGATACGAGCAGTACTTC. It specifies CAISTRDRAGYEQYF.

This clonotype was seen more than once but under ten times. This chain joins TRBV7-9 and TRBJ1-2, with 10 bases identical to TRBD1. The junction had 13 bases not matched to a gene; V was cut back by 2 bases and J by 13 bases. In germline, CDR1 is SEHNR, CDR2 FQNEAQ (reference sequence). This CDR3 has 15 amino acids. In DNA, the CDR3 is TGTGCCAGCAGCTTAAGAAATTCTGACAGGGGGCATATCACCTTC. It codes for CASSLRNSDRGHITF.

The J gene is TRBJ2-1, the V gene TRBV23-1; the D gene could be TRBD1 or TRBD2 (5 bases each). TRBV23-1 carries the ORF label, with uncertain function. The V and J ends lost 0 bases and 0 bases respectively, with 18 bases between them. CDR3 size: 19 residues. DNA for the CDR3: TGCGCCAGCAGTCAATCGGATCGAAGGGGACGAAGCTCCTACAATGAGCAGTTCTTC. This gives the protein CASSQSDRRGRSSYNEQFF.

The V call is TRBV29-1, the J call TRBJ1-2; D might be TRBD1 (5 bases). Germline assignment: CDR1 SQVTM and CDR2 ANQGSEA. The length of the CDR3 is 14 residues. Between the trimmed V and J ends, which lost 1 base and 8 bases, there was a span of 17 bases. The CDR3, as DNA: TGCAGCGTTGAAGCGGCCAGTTTAAGGGGAGGCTACACCTTC. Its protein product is CSVEAASLRGGYTF.

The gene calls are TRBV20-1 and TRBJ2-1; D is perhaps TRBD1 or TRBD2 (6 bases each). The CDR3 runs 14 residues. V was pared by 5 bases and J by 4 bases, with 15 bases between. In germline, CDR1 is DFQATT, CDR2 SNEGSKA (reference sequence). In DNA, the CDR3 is TGCAGTGCTGAGGGGCGGGACAAATACAATGAGCAGTTCTTC. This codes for CSAEGRDKYNEQFF.

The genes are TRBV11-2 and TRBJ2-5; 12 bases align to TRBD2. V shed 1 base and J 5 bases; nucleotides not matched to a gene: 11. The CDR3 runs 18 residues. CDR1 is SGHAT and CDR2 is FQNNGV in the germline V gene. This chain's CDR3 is CASSLVRLAGARGETQYF. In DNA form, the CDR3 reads TGTGCCAGCAGCTTAGTCCGACTAGCGGGGGCCCGGGGGGAGACCCAGTACTTC.

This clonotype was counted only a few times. The CDR3 protein is CATRNTQGTGELFF. The CDR3 DNA sequence: TGTGCCACCCGAAATACACAGGGCACCGGGGAGCTGTTTTTT. The chain has TRBV24-1 and TRBJ2-2; tentatively, D is TRBD1 (6 bases). V was clipped by 9 bases and J by 4 bases, with 14 bases between them. Germline V gives CDR1 KGHDR, CDR2 SFDVKD. There are 14 residues in the CDR3.

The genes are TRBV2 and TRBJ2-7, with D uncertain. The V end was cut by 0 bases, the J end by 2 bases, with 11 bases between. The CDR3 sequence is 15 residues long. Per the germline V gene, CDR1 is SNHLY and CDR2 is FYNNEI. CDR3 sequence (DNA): TGTGCCAGCAGTGAAGCGCTTAGCACCGCCTACGAGCAGTACTTC. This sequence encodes CASSEALSTAYEQYF.

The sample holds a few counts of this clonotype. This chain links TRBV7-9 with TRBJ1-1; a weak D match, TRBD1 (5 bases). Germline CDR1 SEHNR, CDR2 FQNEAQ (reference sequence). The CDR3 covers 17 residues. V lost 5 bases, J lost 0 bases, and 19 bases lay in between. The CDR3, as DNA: TGTGCCAGCAGCCTTAGGGCGGGGGGGTGGATGAACACTGAAGCTTTCTTT. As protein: CASSLRAGGWMNTEAFF.

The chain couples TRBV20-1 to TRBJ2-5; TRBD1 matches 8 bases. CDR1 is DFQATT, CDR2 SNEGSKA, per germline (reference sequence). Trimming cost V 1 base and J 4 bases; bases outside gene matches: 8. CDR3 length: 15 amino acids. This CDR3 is CSARGTGRVGETQYF. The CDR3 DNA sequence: TGCAGTGCTAGAGGGACAGGGCGGGTAGGAGAGACCCAGTACTTC.

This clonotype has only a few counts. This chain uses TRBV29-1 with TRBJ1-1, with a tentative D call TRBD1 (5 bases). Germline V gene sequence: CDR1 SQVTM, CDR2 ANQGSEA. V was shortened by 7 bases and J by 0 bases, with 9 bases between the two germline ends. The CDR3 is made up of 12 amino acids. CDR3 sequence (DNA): TGCAGCGGGGGACCTTTGAACACTGAAGCTTTCTTT. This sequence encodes CSGGPLNTEAFF.

The CDR3 protein is CASSAHDSQETQYF. Here the CDR3 DNA reads TGTGCCAGCAGCGCCCACGACTCACAAGAGACCCAGTACTTC. The chain combines TRBV9 with TRBJ2-5; D is uncertain. V was shortened by 3 bases and J by 2 bases, with 11 bases between the two germline ends. Germline values: CDR1 SGDLS, CDR2 YYNGEE. The CDR3 sequence is 14 residues long.

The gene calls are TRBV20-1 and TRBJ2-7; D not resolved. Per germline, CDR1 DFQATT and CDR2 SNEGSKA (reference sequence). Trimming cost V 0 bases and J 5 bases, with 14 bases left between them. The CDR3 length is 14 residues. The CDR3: CSARDSLAVDEQYF. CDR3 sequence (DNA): TGCAGTGCTAGAGATTCACTTGCCGTGGACGAGCAGTACTTC.

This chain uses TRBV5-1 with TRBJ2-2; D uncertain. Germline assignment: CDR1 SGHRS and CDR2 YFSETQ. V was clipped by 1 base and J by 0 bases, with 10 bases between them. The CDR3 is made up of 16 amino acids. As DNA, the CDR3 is TGCGCCAGCAGCTTGTTACGGCTTACGAACACCGGGGAGCTGTTTTTT. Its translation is CASSLLRLTNTGELFF.

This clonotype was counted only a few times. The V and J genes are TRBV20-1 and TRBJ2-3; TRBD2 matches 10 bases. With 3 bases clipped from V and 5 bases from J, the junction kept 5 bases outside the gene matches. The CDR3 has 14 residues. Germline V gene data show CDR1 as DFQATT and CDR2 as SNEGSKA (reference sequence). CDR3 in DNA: TGCAGTGCTAGCCCTAGCGGGAGCGGAGATACGCAGTATTTT. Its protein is CSASPSGSGDTQYF.

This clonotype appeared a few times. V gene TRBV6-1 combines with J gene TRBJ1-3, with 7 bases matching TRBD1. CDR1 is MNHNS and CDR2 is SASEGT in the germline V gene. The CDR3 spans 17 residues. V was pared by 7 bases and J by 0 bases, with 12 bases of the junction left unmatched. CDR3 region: CASTMTGRGYSGNTIYF. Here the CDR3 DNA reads TGTGCCAGCACAATGACAGGGAGAGGTTACTCTGGAAACACCATATATTTT.

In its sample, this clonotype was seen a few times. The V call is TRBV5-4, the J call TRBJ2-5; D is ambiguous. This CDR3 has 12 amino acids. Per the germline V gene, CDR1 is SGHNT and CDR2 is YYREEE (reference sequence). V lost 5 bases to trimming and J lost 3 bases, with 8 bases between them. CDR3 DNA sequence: TGTGCCAGCAGAGAGAATAAAGAGACCCAGTACTTC. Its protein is CASRENKETQYF.

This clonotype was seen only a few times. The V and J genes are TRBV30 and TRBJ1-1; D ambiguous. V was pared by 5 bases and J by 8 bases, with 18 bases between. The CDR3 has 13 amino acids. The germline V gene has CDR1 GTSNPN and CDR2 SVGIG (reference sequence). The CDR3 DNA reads TGTGCCTGGGAAAGGGCCAGTAAAACCGAAGCTTTCTTT. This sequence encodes CAWERASKTEAFF.

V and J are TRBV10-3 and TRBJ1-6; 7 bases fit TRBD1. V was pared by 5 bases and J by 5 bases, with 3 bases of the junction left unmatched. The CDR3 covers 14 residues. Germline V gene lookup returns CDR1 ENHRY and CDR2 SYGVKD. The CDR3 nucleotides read TGTGCCATCAGTTTGCAGGGGGATAATTCACCCCTCCACTTT. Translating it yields CAISLQGDNSPLHF.

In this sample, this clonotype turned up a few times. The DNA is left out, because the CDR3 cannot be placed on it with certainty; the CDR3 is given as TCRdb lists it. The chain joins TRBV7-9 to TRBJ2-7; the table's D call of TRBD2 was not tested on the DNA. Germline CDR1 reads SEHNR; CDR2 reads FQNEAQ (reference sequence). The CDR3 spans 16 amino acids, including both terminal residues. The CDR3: CASSITSVPLWNEQYF.

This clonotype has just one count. CDR3 nucleotide sequence: TGTGCCAGCAGTAACCGGGACCCCTACAATGAGCAGTTCTTC. It yields the protein CASSNRDPYNEQFF. The chain has TRBV7-9 and TRBJ2-1, with D perhaps TRBD1 or TRBD2 (5 bases each). This CDR3 comprises 14 residues. Germline CDR1 is SEHNR and CDR2 is FQNEAQ (reference sequence). Trimming pared 6 bases from V and 2 bases from J, leaving 11 bases between.

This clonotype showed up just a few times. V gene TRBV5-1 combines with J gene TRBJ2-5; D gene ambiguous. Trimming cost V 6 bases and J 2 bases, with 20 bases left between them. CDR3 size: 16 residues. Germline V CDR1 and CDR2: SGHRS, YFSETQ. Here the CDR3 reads CASTRVRAYGQETQYF. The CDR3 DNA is TGCGCCAGCACCCGCGTTAGGGCTTATGGTCAAGAGACCCAGTACTTC. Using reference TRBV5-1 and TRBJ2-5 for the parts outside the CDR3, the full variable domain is KAGVTQTPRYLIKTRGQQVTLSCSPISGHRSVSWYQQTPGQGLQFLFEYFSETQRNKGNFPGRFSGRQFSNSRSEMNVSTLELGDSALYLCASTRVRAYGQETQYFGPGTRLLVL.

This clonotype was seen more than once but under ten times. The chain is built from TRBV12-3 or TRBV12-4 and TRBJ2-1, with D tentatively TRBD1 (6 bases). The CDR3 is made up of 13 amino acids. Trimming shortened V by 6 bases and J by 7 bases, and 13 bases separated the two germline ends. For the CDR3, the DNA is TGTGCCAGCAGGCCGACAGGCGCTAATGAGCAGTTCTTC. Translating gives CASRPTGANEQFF.

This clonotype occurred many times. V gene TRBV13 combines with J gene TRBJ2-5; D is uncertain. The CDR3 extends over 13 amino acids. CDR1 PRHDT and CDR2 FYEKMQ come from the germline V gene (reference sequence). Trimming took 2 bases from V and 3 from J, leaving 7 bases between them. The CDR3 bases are TGTGCCAGCAGCTTATTCTGGGAAGAGACCCAGTACTTC. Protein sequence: CASSLFWEETQYF. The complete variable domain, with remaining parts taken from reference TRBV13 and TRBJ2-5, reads AAGVIQSPRHLIKEKRETATLKCYPIPRHDTVYWYQQGPGQDPQFLISFYEKMQSDKGSIPDRFSAQQFSDYHSELNMSSLELGDSALYFCASSLFWEETQYFGPGTRLLVL.

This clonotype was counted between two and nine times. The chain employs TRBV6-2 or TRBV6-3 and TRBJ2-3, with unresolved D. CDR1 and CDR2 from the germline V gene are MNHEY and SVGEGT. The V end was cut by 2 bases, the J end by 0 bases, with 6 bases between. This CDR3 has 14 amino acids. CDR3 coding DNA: TGTGCCAGCAGTTACAGGCGTAGCACAGATACGCAGTATTTT. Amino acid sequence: CASSYRRSTDTQYF.